Described below is a single T cell receptor (beta chain) sequence and its context. The sample is drawn from a study of ipilimumab plus nivolumab after autologous stem cell transplantation. Overall study: A median of roughly 8 nivolumab and 4 to 6 ipilimumab doses were given.

Checkpoint therapy with ipilimumab 1 mg/kg began 14 to 28 days after transplant. Generated by immunoSEQ multiplex PCR, the TCRdb table keeps only in-frame clones and is missing some. The table lists roughly 86,000 clones, 65% to 85% of them singletons, with roughly 2% in the top ten. The CDR3 sequence is 14 residues long. CDR1 and CDR2 (germline): KGHSH, LQKENI. V trimming: 3 bases; J trimming: 3 bases; junction bases outside the gene matches: 4. The clonotype originates from a male donor with diffuse large B-cell lymphoma. The sequencing used PBMCs, collected in a trial of ipilimumab plus nivolumab as post-transplant consolidation. V and J are TRBV18 and TRBJ1-1, with 7 bases lining up with TRBD1. This CDR3 reads CASSPTTGHTEAFF. CDR3 in DNA: TGTGCCAGCTCACCGACGACAGGGCACACTGAAGCTTTCTTT.